Listed below are T cell receptor beta chains from one sample, sequenced in a study of T cells in localized non-small cell lung cancer. The repertoire was sequenced with immunoSEQ multiplex PCR; TCRdb's copy has only in-frame clones and lacks some. The top ten clones hold 35% to 45% of a sample with roughly 34,000 clones, 78% of them seen once. Material: peripheral blood, obtained before any cancer treatment. Every receptor here comes from a male donor aged 60 or over with stage II squamous cell lung carcinoma. Both conserved end residues are part of each CDR3. A D gene is named only where the DNA matches it firmly. Not all rows give a size; the values are once, few, many and, for expanded clones, a class.

D | length | J | size | V | DNA | CDR3
. | 15 | TRBJ1-1 | . | TRBV6-6 | TGTGCCAGCAGTTACGTTAGTGGGATGAACACTGAAGCTTTCTTT | CASSYVSGMNTEAFF
. | 13 | TRBJ2-1 | . | TRBV5-4 | TGTGCCAGCAGCCAAGAAACGTACAATGAGCAGTTCTTC | CASSQETYNEQFF
. | 15 | TRBJ2-1 | few | TRBV27 | TGTGCCAGCAGTTTGGGGGGACCAGTCTACAATGAGCAGTTCTTC | CASSLGGPVYNEQFF
. | 14 | TRBJ2-7 | . | TRBV25-1 | TGTGCCAGCCGCCCCGCGGGCAACTCCTACGAGCAGTACTTC | CASRPAGNSYEQYF
TRBD2 | 15 | TRBJ2-7 | once | TRBV4-3 | TGCGCCAGCAGCCCGTACCTGACTAGCGGTTACGAGCAGTACTTC | CASSPYLTSGYEQYF
TRBD1 | 16 | TRBJ2-1 | few | TRBV15 | TGTGCCACCAGCAATGCCCGCTCGGCAGGGGGCTTTGAGCAGTTCTTC | CATSNARSAGGFEQFF
TRBD2 | 16 | TRBJ2-1 | once | TRBV28 | TGTGCCAGCAGTTCGGCCGGGACTAGCGTATCCAATGAGCAGTTCTTC | CASSSAGTSVSNEQFF
. | 13 | TRBJ2-7 | . | TRBV5-1 | TGCGCCAGCAGCTCACTAGGTTCCTACGAGCAGTACTTC | CASSSLGSYEQYF
. | 13 | TRBJ2-5 | . | TRBV30 | TGTGCCTGGAGTCTCAGGGGGGGGGAGACCCAGTACTTC | CAWSLRGGETQYF
TRBD2 | 11 | TRBJ2-1 | . | TRBV29-1 | TGCAGCGTTAGGGAGGGTGGTGAGCAGTTCTTC | CSVREGGEQFF
TRBD1 | 15 | TRBJ2-5 | . | TRBV2 | TGTGCCAGCAGTGGAGAACAGGGGTCGGAAGAGACCCAGTACTTC | CASSGEQGSEETQYF
TRBD1 | 15 | TRBJ2-5 | . | TRBV19 | TGTGCCAGTAGTATCTCCGGGACAGGGGTGGAGACCCAGTACTTC | CASSISGTGVETQYF
. | 13 | TRBJ2-1 | . | TRBV13 | TGTGCCAGCAGCGCGGACTGGACGAATGAGCAGTTCTTC | CASSADWTNEQFF
TRBD2 | 14 | TRBJ2-1 | . | TRBV2 | TGTGCCAGCTGCAGGGATTCGGGGGGCAATGAGCAGTTCTTC | CASCRDSGGNEQFF
. | 16 | TRBJ2-3 | few | TRBV7-8 | TGTGCCAGCAGCTTAGAGCCCTCTAGGAGCACAGATACGCAGTATTTT | CASSLEPSRSTDTQYF
TRBD2 | 16 | TRBJ2-7 | many | TRBV19 | TGTGCCAGTAGTCCCCTGTGGGAGGGCAGCTCCTACGAGCAGTACTTC | CASSPLWEGSSYEQYF
TRBD1 | 14 | TRBJ2-1 | . | TRBV27 | TGTGCCAGCATTTCCGGCAGGGGGAGCAATGAGCAGTTCTTC | CASISGRGSNEQFF
. | 14 | TRBJ1-3 | . | TRBV18 | TGTGCCAGCTCATTTGACAGAAACGGAAACACCATATATTTT | CASSFDRNGNTIYF
TRBD2 | 14 | TRBJ2-7 | medium-sized | TRBV27 | TGTGCCAGCAGTTTGGGAGGGGCTACCTACGAGCAGTACTTC | CASSLGGATYEQYF
. | 16 | TRBJ1-1 | once | TRBV6-6 | TGTGCCAGCAGTTACGACGCGGCCTTTTTGAACACTGAAGCTTTCTTT | CASSYDAAFLNTEAFF
. | 17 | TRBJ2-7 | . | TRBV7-2 | TGTGCCAGCAGCTTATATAGGGGCGGTAGCACGCACTACGAGCAGTACTTC | CASSLYRGGSTHYEQYF
TRBD2 | 15 | TRBJ2-7 | . | TRBV5-6 | TGTGCCAGCACAGGGGAAGCGGGGGGCTCGTACGAGCAGTACTTC | CASTGEAGGSYEQYF
. | 12 | TRBJ2-5 | . | TRBV7-2 | TGTGCCAGCAGCCCGGCTCGAGAGACCCAGTACTTC | CASSPARETQYF
. | 14 | TRBJ2-1 | . | TRBV11-3 | TGTGCCAGCACATGGGGAGAGGCAGGTAATGAGCAGTTCTTC | CASTWGEAGNEQFF
. | 16 | TRBJ1-6 | . | TRBV18 | TGTGCCAGCTCACCAGGGGCCCGATCGGGTAATTCACCCCTCCACTTT | CASSPGARSGNSPLHF
. | 15 | TRBJ2-3 | . | TRBV27 | TGTGCCAGCAGTGCCGGGACCTACCTCACAGATACGCAGTATTTT | CASSAGTYLTDTQYF
TRBD2 | 17 | TRBJ2-1 | . | TRBV10-1 | TGCGCCAGCAGTGAGGTTGACGGCGGGGGGGCATCCAATGAGCAGTTCTTC | CASSEVDGGGASNEQFF
TRBD2 | 14 | TRBJ2-1 | . | TRBV4-2 | TGTGCCAGCAGCCAAGCGGGAGGTTTCAATGAGCAGTTCTTC | CASSQAGGFNEQFF
TRBD1 | 13 | TRBJ1-5 | . | TRBV7-9 | TGTGCCAGCAGTGAGGGGGCTAATCAGCCCCAGCATTTT | CASSEGANQPQHF
. | 14 | TRBJ1-2 | . | TRBV19 | TGTGCCATCAGATTAGGGGACCGCAACTATGGCTACACCTTC | CAIRLGDRNYGYTF
TRBD1 | 13 | TRBJ2-7 | few | TRBV2 | TGTGCCAGCAGCGGCGACAGGGGCTACGAGCAGTACTTC | CASSGDRGYEQYF
. | 14 | TRBJ1-4 | few | TRBV18 | TGTGCCAGCTCACCTAGCAGTTCCAATGAAAAACTGTTTTTT | CASSPSSSNEKLFF
. | 12 | TRBJ2-1 | . | TRBV11-2 | TGTGCCAGCAGCTTAGAGGCGTTAGCCCAATTCTTC | CASSLEALAQFF